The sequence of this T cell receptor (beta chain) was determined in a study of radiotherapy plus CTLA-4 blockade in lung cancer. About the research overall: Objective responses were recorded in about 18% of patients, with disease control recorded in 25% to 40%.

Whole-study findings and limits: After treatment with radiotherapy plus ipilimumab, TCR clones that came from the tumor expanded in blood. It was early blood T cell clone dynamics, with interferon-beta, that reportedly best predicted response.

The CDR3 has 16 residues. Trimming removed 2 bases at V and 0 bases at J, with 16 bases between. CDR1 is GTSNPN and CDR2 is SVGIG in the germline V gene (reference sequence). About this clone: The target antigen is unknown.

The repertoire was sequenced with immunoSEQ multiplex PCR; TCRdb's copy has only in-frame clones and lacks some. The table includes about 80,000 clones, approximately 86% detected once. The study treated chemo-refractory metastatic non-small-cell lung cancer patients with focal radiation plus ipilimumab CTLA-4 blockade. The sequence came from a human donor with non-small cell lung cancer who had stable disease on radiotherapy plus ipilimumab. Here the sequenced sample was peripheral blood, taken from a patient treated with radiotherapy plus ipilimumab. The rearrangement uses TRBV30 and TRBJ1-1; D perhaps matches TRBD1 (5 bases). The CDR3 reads CAWSMGRGVMNTEAFF. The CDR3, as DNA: TGTGCCTGGAGTATGGGGCGGGGGGTCATGAACACTGAAGCTTTCTTT.